This T cell receptor beta chain was observed in a study of Ad26.COV2.S vaccination and SARS-CoV-2 variants. About the study: Intramuscular Ad26.COV2.S at 5x10^10 or 1x10^11 viral particles.

The CDR3 consists of 15 residues. Losses at the gene ends were 6 bases for V and 2 bases for J; bases not matched to a gene: 9. Looked up from germline, CDR1 is MNHEY and CDR2 is SVGEGT. Treatment defined: some 20 received Ad26.COV2.S at low or high dose, single or two shots; 5 received placebo; per-sample allocation not given. Samples analyzed were those drawn on day 63 after the first vaccine or placebo injection. Donation came from an adult in Boston who was aged 18-55 years. This table comes from immunoSEQ multiplex PCR, and its TCRdb copy is limited to in-frame clones, with some not included. Found here are roughly 680,000 clones, around 89% of them singletons; the top ten hold around 1.4%. As regards this clone: Its specificity is not known.

Study-wide points: TCR breadth and depth estimates may have understated total T cell responses.

This receptor was taken from a person aged 18-65 years who received the Ad26.COV2.S COVID-19 vaccine or a placebo. The chain joins TRBV6-2 or TRBV6-3 to TRBJ2-7; 8 bases fit TRBD2. The source was peripheral blood, collected in a trial of Ad26.COV2.S vaccine versus placebo. Here the CDR3 DNA reads TGTGCCAGCAGCCAACCGGGACTAGTGGCCTACGAGCAGTACTTC. Translated, it gives CASSQPGLVAYEQYF.